Sequencing of this T cell receptor (beta chain) was carried out in a study of shared clonotypes between healthy human individuals. A CD45RA+ naive subset and a CD45RA-negative memory subset were split from CD4+ cells. The data were produced by immunoSEQ multiplex PCR, yet TCRdb's version contains in-frame clones alone and is incomplete. This sample carries under 2,500,000 clones, 95% of them seen once, and the ten largest clones take around 0.13%. V was cut by 6 bases and J by 2 bases, with 13 bases left in between. The CDR3 sequence is 14 residues long. Germline CDR1 SGHTA, CDR2 FQGNSA. The gene calls are TRBV7-2 and TRBJ2-5; D uncertain. The source material was naive CD4+ T cells sorted from blood. The subset was: CD45RA+ positively selected. The sequence was obtained from a man aged 18-30 years in good health. CDR3 loop: CASSRGWGQETQYF. CDR3 in DNA: TGTGCCAGCAGTCGTGGCTGGGGACAAGAGACCCAGTACTTC.